This entry lists 14 T cell receptor beta chains sequenced from one sample in a study of breast tumors, draining lymph nodes, adjacent tissues (dated by TCRdb to 2015 to 2016). Receptor libraries were prepared by multiplex PCR. The run used an Illumina HiSeq 2000. TCRdb trimmed the raw reads at Q25, called clones with MiXCR and kept productive beta chains. Entries that share a CDR3 protein sequence are merged under the most common genes and DNA. A total of 13,000 or so distinct CDR3 sequences appear in this sample, over 45% of them only once. Approximately 40% of the sample is held by the ten biggest clonotypes. The sample consisted of tumor-adjacent breast tissue. These receptors were obtained from a female donor with breast cancer. Some clones in this sample may be carry-over from other donors' samples.

This clonotype has at least ten counts. The chain employs TRBV6-5 and TRBJ2-4; TRBD1 matches at 9 bases. J was trimmed by 0 bases and V by 8 bases; bases with no gene match: 5. The CDR3 contains 15 residues. Germline CDR1 and CDR2: MNHEY and SVGAGI. CDR3 in amino acids: CASWGQGVAKNIQYF. CDR3 DNA sequence: TGTGCCAGCTGGGGACAGGGCGTAGCCAAAAACATTCAGTACTTC.

As for this clonotype: Compared with germline, one end of the junction differs, possibly owing to a read error. The rearrangement joins TRBV7-3 to TRBJ2-7; TRBD2 aligns across 11 bases. CDR1 is SGHTA, CDR2 FQGTGA, per germline. This CDR3 region has 14 residues. The CDR3 DNA reads as TGTGCCAGCAGCGAAGGACTAGCGGGCTACGATCAGTACTTC. The encoded protein is CASSEGLAGYDQYF.

This clonotype qualifies as large. The genes are TRBV9 and TRBJ2-1; perhaps TRBD2 as D (6 bases). The length of the CDR3 is 15 residues. Germline values: CDR1 SGDLS, CDR2 YYNGEE. V lost 0 bases and J 8 bases, leaving 15 bases between the germline ends. CDR3 amino acids: CASSVGGLTMDEQFF. The CDR3, as DNA: TGTGCCAGCAGCGTAGGGGGACTCACAATGGATGAGCAGTTCTTC.

This clonotype was picked up many times. The gene calls are TRBV29-1 and TRBJ1-2, with D possibly being TRBD1 (5 bases). Between the trimmed V and J ends, which lost 1 base and 3 bases, there was a span of 12 bases. The CDR3 spans 14 residues. In germline, CDR1 is SQVTM, CDR2 ANQGSEA. CDR3 protein: CSVEVWDGDYGYTF. CDR3 bases: TGCAGCGTTGAAGTTTGGGACGGCGACTATGGCTACACCTTC.

On this clonotype: A read error may be the cause here, since a much bigger clone is one base away. The rearrangement uses TRBV7-9 and TRBJ1-1; D gene uncertain. In germline, CDR1 is SEHNR, CDR2 FQNEAQ (reference sequence). This CDR3 comprises 12 residues. The CDR3 loop is CVSSLGPVEAFF. Here the CDR3 DNA reads TGTGTCAGCAGCTTAGGGCCAGTTGAAGCTTTCTTT.

The chain has TRBV10-2 and TRBJ2-1, with a tentative D call TRBD2 (5 bases). In germline, CDR1 is WSHSY, CDR2 SAAADI. Deletions cut 3 bases from V and 5 bases from J, with 8 bases between. The CDR3 spans 13 residues. CDR3 sequence (DNA): TGCGCCAGCAGTGAACAGCGGAACAATGAGCAGTTCTTC. Its protein product is CASSEQRNNEQFF.

At least ten counts were recorded for this clonotype. This sequence joins TRBV14 and TRBJ2-5; 7 positions match TRBD1. This CDR3 region has 15 residues. The germline CDR1 and CDR2 sequences are SGHDN and FVKESK. V trimming: 1 base; J trimming: 5 bases; junction bases outside the gene matches: 7. The CDR3 DNA reads as TGTGCCAGCAGCCAAGCTCTGGGACAGATGGAGACCCAGTACTTC. Its translation is CASSQALGQMETQYF.

CDR3 nucleotide sequence: TGTGCCAGCAGTCGACAGGAGGGGACGTACGAGCAGTACTTC. It translates to CASSRQEGTYEQYF. The J gene is TRBJ2-7, the V gene TRBV2; TRBD1 or TRBD2 may be the D gene (6 bases each). V was clipped by 5 bases and J by 4 bases, with 15 bases between them. This CDR3 region has 14 residues. Looked up from germline, CDR1 is SNHLY and CDR2 is FYNNEI.

In this sample, this clonotype is medium-sized. V and J are TRBV14 and TRBJ2-7; TRBD2 matches 8 bases. The CDR3 sequence is 15 residues long. Per the germline V gene, CDR1 is SGHDN and CDR2 is FVKESK. V dropped 2 bases and J dropped 2; count of bases not matched to a gene: 5. CDR3 in amino acids: CASSQIQRGPYEQYF. The CDR3 bases are TGTGCCAGCAGCCAAATACAGCGGGGGCCCTACGAGCAGTACTTC.

This clonotype is medium-sized by share. The chain carries TRBV4-3 and TRBJ2-7; 16 bases map to TRBD2. J gave up 7 bases and V 3 bases, and 6 bases lay outside the gene matches. This CDR3 region has 16 residues. In germline, CDR1 is LGHNA, CDR2 YSLEER. CDR3 DNA: TGCGCCAGCAGCCAGGGGACTAGCGGGAGGGCTTGGGAGCAGTACTTC. This translates into CASSQGTSGRAWEQYF.

At least ten counts were recorded for this clonotype. This chain links TRBV10-2 with TRBJ2-7, with 16 bases identical to TRBD2. From germline, CDR1 is WSHSY and CDR2 SAAADI. This CDR3 spans 17 amino acids. J was trimmed by 2 bases and V by 5 bases; bases with no gene match: 6. The CDR3 region is CASSPPGLAGGPYEQYF. The CDR3, as DNA: TGCGCCAGCAGTCCTCCGGGACTAGCGGGAGGGCCCTACGAGCAGTACTTC.

The rearrangement uses TRBV20-1 and TRBJ2-5; 7 bases line up with TRBD1. The trim removed 3 bases at V and 13 bases at J, leaving 14 bases unmatched. CDR3 length equals 13 residues. Germline CDR1 reads DFQATT; CDR2 reads SNEGSKA (reference sequence). The CDR3 nucleotides are TGCAGTGCTAGGGGACAGCTGTCAGAAAAACTGTACTTC. It codes for CSARGQLSEKLYF.

This clonotype has ten or more counts. The chain employs TRBV6-4 and TRBJ2-1; 7 positions match TRBD2. This CDR3 has 15 residues. The germline V gene has CDR1 MRHNA and CDR2 SNTAGT. Germline trimming cut 5 bases from V and 6 bases from J; bases unmatched to any gene: 10. The DNA of the CDR3 is TGTGCCAGCAGTCTTGCGGCCGGGGGGATCAATGAGCAGTTCTTC. This translates into CASSLAAGGINEQFF.

The chain is built from TRBV27 and TRBJ2-7, with no clear D. Germline values: CDR1 MNHEY, CDR2 SMNVEV (reference sequence). V shed 2 bases and J shed 7 bases, with 9 bases lying between them. The CDR3 sequence is 12 residues long. CDR3 nucleotide sequence: TGTGCCAGCAGTTTACAGTCGCGGGAGCAGTACTTC. It translates to CASSLQSREQYF.